The rows below give T cell receptor beta chains drawn from one sample of a study of technical replicates of blood from a few donors. Some clones are missing from TCRdb's copy, which holds only in-frame ones; the method was immunoSEQ multiplex PCR. This repertoire shows some 77,000 clones, around 94% found once; its top ten account for around 0.4%. Material for sequencing was T cells isolated from PBMCs. These receptors were taken from a human donor in good health. CDR3s leave out the opening cysteine and the closing phenylalanine or tryptophan.

v_gene	j_gene	CDR3aa
TRBV7-2	TRBJ2-7	ASSITSGPPEQY
TRBV6-5	TRBJ2-7	ASSYSGGSSYEQY
TRBV7-6	TRBJ1-1	ASSLGRGYTEAF
TRBV7-9	TRBJ2-7	ASSLAPQYEQY
TRBV5-1	TRBJ2-3	ASSRGLLDRADTQY
TRBV6-5	TRBJ1-2	ASSYAGTGNGYT
TRBV7-9	TRBJ2-1	ASSLGSNEQF
TRBV19	TRBJ1-1	ASTTKGKGTGLNEAF
TRBV7-3	TRBJ2-1	ASSPPLGRAGEQF
TRBV11-2	TRBJ2-5	ASSLTPGVLETQY
TRBV7-3	TRBJ2-1	ASSLDWASGSNEQF
TRBV18	TRBJ2-5	ASSMQGARGETQY
TRBV19	TRBJ2-7	ASSTEAAGEYEQY
TRBV5-4	TRBJ2-7	ASSSQGREQY
TRBV27	TRBJ1-2	ASSLSISGQLYGYT
TRBV6-6	TRBJ1-5	ASSSQGRSNQPQH
TRBV7-9	TRBJ1-1	ASSLDSNTEAF
TRBV27	TRBJ2-5	ASSPQRRAPGETQY
TRBV25-1	TRBJ1-2	ASSEPPGQGYGYT
TRBV4-1	TRBJ1-5	ASSQVGDSNQPQH
TRBV27	TRBJ1-2	ASSLSGQGAAVYYGYT
TRBV10-3	TRBJ2-1	AISGTSNEQF
TRBV4-3	TRBJ2-7	ASSREREVAYEQY
TRBV7-2	TRBJ2-7	ASSQRSPTGSYTSYEQY
TRBV11-3	TRBJ2-1	ASSLHVGETSEQF
TRBV27	TRBJ1-5	ASSLRPGQQPQH